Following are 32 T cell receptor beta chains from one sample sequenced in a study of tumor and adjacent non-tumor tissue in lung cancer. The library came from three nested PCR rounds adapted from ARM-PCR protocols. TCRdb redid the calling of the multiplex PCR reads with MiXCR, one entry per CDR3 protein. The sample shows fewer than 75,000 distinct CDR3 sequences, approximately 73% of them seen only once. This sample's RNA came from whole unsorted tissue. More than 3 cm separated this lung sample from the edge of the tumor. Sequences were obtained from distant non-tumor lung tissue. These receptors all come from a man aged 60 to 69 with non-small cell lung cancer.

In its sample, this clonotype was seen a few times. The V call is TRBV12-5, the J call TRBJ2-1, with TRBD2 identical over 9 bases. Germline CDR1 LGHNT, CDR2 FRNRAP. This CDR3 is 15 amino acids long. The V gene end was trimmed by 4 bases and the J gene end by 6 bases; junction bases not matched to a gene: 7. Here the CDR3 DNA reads TGTGCTAGTGGTTCCGAGACTAGCGGCTTCAATGAGCAGTTCTTC. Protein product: CASGSETSGFNEQFF.

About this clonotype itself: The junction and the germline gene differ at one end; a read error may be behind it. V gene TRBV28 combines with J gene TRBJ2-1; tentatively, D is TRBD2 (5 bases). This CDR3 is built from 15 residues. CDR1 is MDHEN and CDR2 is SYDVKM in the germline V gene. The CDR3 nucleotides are TGTGCCAGCAGAGGTCTCCTAGAGGGAGTTTATGAGCACTTCTTC. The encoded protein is CASRGLLEGVYEHFF.

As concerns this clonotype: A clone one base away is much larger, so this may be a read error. The CDR3 here is CASSFRGTSGHTADMQYF. The CDR3 nucleotides read TGTGCCAGCAGTTTTCGTGGGACTAGCGGCCATACGGCGGATATGCAGTATTTT. The chain is built from TRBV27 and TRBJ2-3; 11 bases fit TRBD2. The CDR3 is made up of 18 amino acids. CDR1 and CDR2 (germline): MNHEY, SMNVEV (reference sequence).

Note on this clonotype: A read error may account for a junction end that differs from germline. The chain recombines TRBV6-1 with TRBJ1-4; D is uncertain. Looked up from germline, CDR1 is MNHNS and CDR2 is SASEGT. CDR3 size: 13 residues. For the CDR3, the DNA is TGTGCCACCCCCGGACTCGAGGGTGGAAAACTATCTTTT. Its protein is CATPGLEGGKLSF.

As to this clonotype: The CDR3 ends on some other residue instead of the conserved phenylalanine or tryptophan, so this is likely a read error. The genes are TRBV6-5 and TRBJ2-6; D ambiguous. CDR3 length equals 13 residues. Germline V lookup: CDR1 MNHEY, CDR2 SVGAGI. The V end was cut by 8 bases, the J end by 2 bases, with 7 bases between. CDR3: CASGLPGANVLTY. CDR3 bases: TGTGCCAGCGGGCTACCTGGGGCCAACGTCCTGACTTAC.

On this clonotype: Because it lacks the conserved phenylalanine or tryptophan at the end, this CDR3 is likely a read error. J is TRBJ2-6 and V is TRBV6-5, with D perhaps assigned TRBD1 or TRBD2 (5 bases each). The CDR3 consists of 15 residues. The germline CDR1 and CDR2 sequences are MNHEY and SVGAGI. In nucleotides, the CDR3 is TGTGCCAGCAGTTATGGAGGAGGTGGGGCCAACCTCCTGACTATC. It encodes CASSYGGGGANLLTI.

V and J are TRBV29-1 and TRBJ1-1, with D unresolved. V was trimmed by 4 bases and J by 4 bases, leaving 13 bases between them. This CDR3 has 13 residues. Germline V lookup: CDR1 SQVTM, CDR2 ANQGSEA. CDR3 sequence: CSVVRWVGTEAFF. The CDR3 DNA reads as TGCAGCGTTGTTAGATGGGTTGGCACTGAAGCTTTCTTT.

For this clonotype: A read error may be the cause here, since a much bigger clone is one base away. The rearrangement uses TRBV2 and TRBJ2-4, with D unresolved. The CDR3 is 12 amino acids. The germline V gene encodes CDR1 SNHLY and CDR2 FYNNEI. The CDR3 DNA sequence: TGTGCCAGAAGTGACAACCAAAACATTCAGTACTTC. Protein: CARSDNQNIQYF.

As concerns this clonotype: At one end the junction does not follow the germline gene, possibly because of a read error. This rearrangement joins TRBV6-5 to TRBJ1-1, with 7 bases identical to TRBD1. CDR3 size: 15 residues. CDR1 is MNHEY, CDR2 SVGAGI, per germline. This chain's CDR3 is CTSSYSHRGGAEAFF. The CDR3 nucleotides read TGTACCAGCAGTTACTCCCACAGGGGTGGAGCTGAAGCTTTCTTT.

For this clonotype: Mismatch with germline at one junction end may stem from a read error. CDR3 protein: CTRSCTSGTGELFF. CDR3 DNA: TGTACCAGGAGCTGTACTAGTGGCACTGGGGAGCTGTTTTTT. This sequence joins TRBV11-1 and TRBJ2-2, with a weak D call TRBD2 (5 bases). Germline V gives CDR1 SGHAT, CDR2 FQDESV (reference sequence). This CDR3 comprises 14 residues.

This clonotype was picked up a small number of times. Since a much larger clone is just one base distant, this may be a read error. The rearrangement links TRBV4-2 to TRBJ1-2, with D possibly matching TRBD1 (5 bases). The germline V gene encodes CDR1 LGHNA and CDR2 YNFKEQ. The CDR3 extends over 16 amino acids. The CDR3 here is CASSQSVGVSDYGYIF. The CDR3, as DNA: TGTGCCAGCAGCCAAAGCGTAGGGGTGTCTGACTATGGCTACATCTTC.

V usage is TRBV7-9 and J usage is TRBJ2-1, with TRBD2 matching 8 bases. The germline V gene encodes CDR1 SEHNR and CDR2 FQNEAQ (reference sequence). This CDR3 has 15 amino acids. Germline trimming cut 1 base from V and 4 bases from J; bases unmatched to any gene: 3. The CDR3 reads CASSLGREVYNEQFF. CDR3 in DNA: TGTGCCAGCAGCTTAGGGCGGGAGGTATACAATGAGCAGTTCTTC. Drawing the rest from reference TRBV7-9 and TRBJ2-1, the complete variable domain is DTGVSQNPRHKITKRGQNVTFRCDPISEHNRLYWYRQTLGQGPEFLTYFQNEAQLEKSRLLSDRFSAERPKGSFSTLEIQRTEQGDSAMYLCASSLGREVYNEQFFGPGTRLTVL.

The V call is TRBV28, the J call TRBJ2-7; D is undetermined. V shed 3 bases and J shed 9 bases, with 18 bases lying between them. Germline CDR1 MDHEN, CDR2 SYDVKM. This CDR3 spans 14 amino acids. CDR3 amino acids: CASSFLRVKGSQYF. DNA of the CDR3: TGTGCCAGCAGTTTCCTGCGCGTGAAGGGATCGCAGTACTTC.

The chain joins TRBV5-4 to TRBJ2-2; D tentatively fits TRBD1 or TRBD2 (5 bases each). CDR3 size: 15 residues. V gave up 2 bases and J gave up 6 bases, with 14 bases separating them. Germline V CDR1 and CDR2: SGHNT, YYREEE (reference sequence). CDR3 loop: CASSLARDGSGELFF. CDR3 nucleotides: TGTGCCAGCAGCTTAGCGAGGGACGGGTCCGGGGAGCTGTTTTTT.

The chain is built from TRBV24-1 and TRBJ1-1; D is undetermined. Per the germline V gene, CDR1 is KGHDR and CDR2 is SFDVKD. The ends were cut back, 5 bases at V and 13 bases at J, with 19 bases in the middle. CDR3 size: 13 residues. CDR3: CATSVGERTDVFF. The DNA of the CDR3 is TGTGCCACCAGTGTCGGAGAACGAACTGATGTTTTCTTT.

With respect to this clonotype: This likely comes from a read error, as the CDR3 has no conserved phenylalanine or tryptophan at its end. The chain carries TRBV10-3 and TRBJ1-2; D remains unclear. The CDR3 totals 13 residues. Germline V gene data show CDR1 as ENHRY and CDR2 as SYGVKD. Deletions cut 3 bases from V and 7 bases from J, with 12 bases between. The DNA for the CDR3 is TGTGCCATCAGTGAAGACTCTCGCCGTGGCTACACCTAC. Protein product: CAISEDSRRGYTY.

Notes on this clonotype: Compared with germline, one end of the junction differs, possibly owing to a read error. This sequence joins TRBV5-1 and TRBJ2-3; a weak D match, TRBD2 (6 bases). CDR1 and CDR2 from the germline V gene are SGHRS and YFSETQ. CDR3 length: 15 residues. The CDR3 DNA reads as TGCGCGAGCAGCTTGAAACTAGCTAGCACATATACGCAGTATTTT. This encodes CASSLKLASTYTQYF.

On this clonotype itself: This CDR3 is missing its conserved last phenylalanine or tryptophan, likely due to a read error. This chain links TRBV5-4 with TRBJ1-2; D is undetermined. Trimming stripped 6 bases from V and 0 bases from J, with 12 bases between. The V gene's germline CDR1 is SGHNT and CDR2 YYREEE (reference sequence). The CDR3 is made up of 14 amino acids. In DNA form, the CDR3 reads TGTGCCAGCAAGCACGACCGGCCTAACTATGGCTACACCATC. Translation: CASKHDRPNYGYTI.

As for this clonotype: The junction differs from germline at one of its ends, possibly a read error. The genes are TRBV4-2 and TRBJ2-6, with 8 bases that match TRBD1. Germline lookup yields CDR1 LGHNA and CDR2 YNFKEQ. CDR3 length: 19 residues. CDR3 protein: CASSQESWRQGSGASVLTF. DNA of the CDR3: TGTGCCAGTAGCCAAGAAAGTTGGAGACAGGGGTCTGGGGCCAGCGTCCTGACTTTC.

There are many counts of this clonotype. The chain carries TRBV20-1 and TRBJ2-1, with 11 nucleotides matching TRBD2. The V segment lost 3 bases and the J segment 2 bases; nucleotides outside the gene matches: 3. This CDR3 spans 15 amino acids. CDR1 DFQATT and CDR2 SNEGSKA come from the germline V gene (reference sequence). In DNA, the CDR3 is TGCAGTGCTAGTTCTAGCGGGAGGACCTACAATGAGCAGTTCTTC. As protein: CSASSSGRTYNEQFF.

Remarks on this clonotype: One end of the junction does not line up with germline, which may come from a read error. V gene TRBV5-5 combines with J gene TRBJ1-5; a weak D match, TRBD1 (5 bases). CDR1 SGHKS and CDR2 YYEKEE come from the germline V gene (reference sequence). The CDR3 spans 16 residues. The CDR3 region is CTSNLVGGDSNQPQHF. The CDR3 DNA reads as TGTACCAGCAACTTGGTCGGGGGGGACAGCAATCAGCCCCAGCATTTT. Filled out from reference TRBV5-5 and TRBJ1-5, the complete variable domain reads DAGVTQSPTHLIKTRGQQVTLRCSPISGHKSVSWYQQVLGQGPQFIFQYYEKEERGRGNFPDRFSARQFPNYSSELNVNALLLGDSALYLCTSNLVGGDSNQPQHFGDGTRLSIL.

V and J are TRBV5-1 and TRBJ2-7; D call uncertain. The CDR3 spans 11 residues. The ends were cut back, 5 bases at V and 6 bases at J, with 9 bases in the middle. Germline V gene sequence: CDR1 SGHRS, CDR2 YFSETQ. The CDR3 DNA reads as TGCGCCAGCAGGCACGGGCTCGAGCAGTACTTC. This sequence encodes CASRHGLEQYF.

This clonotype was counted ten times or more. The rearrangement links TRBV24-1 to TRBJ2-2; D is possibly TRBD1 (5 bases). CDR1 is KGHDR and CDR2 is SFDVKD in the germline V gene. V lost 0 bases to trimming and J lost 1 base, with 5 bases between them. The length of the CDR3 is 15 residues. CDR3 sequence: CATSDLQGNTGELFF. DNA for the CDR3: TGTGCCACCAGTGATTTGCAGGGGAACACCGGGGAGCTGTTTTTT.

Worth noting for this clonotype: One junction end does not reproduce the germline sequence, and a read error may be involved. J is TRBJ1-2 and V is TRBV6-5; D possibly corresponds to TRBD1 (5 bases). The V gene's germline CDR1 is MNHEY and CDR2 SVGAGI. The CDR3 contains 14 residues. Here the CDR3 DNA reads TGTGCCAGCGGGGACGAAGTGGGAACGGGCGGCTACACATTC. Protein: CASGDEVGTGGYTF.

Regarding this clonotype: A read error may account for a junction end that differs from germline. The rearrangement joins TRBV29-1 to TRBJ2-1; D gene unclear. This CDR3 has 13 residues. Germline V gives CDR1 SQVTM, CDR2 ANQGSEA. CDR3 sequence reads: CCVQDNIHNERFF. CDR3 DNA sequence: TGCTGCGTTCAGGATAACATCCACAATGAGCGGTTCTTC.

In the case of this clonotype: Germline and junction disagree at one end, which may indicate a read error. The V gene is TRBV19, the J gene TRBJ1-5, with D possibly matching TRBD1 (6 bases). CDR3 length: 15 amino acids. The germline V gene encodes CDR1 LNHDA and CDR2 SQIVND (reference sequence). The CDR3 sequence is CANSSRTASNQPQHF. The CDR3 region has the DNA TGTGCCAATAGTAGTAGGACAGCGAGCAATCAGCCCCAGCATTTT.

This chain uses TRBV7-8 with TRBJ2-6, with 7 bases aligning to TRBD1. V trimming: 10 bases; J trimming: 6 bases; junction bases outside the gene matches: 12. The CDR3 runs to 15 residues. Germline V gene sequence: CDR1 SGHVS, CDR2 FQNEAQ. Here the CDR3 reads CANSSRQGPANVLTF. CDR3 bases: TGTGCCAATAGCTCAAGACAGGGACCGGCCAACGTCCTGACTTTC. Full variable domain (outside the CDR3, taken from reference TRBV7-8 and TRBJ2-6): GAGVSQSPRYKVAKRGQDVALRCDPISGHVSLFWYQQALGQGPEFLTYFQNEAQLDKSGLPSDRFFAERPEGSVSTLKIQRTQQEDSAVYLCANSSRQGPANVLTFGAGSRLTVL.

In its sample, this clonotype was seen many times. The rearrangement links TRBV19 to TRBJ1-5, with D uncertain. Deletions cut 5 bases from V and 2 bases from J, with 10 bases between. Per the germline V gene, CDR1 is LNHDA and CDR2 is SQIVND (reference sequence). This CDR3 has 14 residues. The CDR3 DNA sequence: TGTGCCAGTAGTGTAGCATTCGGCAATCAGCCCCAGCATTTT. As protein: CASSVAFGNQPQHF.

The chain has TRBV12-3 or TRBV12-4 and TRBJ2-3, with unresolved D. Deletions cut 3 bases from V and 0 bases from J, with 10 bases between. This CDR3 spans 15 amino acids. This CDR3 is CASSFLSPSTDTQYF. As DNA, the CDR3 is TGTGCCAGCAGTTTTTTGTCCCCAAGCACAGATACGCAGTATTTT.

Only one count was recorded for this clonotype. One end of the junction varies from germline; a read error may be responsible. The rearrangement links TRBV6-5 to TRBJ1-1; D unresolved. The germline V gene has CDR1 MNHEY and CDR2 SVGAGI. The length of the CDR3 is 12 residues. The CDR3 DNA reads TGTGCCATCAGTTCCCCCGTTCGCGAAGCTTTCTTT. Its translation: CAISSPVREAFF.

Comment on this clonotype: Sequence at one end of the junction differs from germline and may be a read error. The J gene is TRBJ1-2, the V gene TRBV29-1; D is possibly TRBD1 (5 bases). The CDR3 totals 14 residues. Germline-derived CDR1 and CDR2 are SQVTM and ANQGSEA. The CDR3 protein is CSVAGTPKGNGYTF. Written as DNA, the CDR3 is TGCAGCGTCGCCGGGACTCCCAAGGGTAATGGCTATACCTTC.

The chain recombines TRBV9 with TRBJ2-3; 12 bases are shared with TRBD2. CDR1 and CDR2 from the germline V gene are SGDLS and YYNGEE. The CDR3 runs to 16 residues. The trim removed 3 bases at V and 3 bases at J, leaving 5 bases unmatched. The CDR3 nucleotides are TGTGCCAGCAGCGCCCCGACTAGCGGGAGAACAGATACGCAGTATTTT. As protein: CASSAPTSGRTDTQYF. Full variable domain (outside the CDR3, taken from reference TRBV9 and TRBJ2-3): DSGVTQTPKHLITATGQRVTLRCSPRSGDLSVYWYQQSLDQGLQFLIQYYNGEERAKGNILERFSAQQFPDLHSELNLSSLELGDSALYFCASSAPTSGRTDTQYFGPGTRLTVL.